The rows below give T cell receptor beta chains drawn from one sample of a study of shared clonotypes between healthy human individuals. The table came from immunoSEQ multiplex PCR; TCRdb's copy has only in-frame clones and leaves some out. The repertoire has about 2.1 million clones, 93% of them found once; the top ten carry approximately 1.7%. The sample was naive CD8+ T cells from PBMCs. These receptors all come from a man between 18 and 29 years old in good health. Some clones in this sample may be carry-over from other donors' samples. The CDR3 runs from the conserved cysteine through the conserved F or W. Fields, in order: D gene, J gene, clone size, V gene, CDR3 DNA, CDR3 protein. D genes are given only for firm matches. Clone size is stated in some rows and not others, as once, few, many or a class when expanded.

D: .; J: TRBJ2-5; size: .; V: TRBV6-5; DNA: TGTGCCAGCAGTTACTCCCGAACGGGTGAGACCCAGTACTTC; CDR3: CASSYSRTGETQYF
D: .; J: TRBJ2-5; size: .; V: TRBV29-1; DNA: TGCAGCGTTGAATTACCCCTGATAGAGTTGGAGACCCAGTACTTC; CDR3: CSVELPLIELETQYF
D: TRBD1; J: TRBJ1-1; size: .; V: TRBV2; DNA: TGTGCCAGCAGAAGGACAGGGACCCAACTCAACACTGAAGCTTTCTTT; CDR3: CASRRTGTQLNTEAFF
D: TRBD2; J: TRBJ2-7; size: .; V: TRBV6-1; DNA: TGTGCCAGCAGTGTCCTAGCGGGAGGTCTGGACGAGCAGTACTTC; CDR3: CASSVLAGGLDEQYF
D: TRBD1; J: TRBJ2-7; size: .; V: TRBV5-1; DNA: TGCGCCAGCAGCTTGGACAGGGGGTTCTACGAGCAGTACTTC; CDR3: CASSLDRGFYEQYF
D: .; J: TRBJ2-6; size: once; V: TRBV7-9; DNA: TGTGCCAGCAGCTTAGCTGAGCGGGTGACAGTTGGGGCCAACGTCCTGACTTTC; CDR3: CASSLAERVTVGANVLTF
D: .; J: TRBJ2-7; size: once; V: TRBV7-9; DNA: TGTGCCAGCAGCTCCCCTCGGTCAGGGTCTAACTACGAGCAGTACTTC; CDR3: CASSSPRSGSNYEQYF
D: .; J: TRBJ2-7; size: .; V: TRBV28; DNA: TGTGCCAGCAGTCCCCCCAGACTAGTAGTACTCTTCGAGCAGTACTTC; CDR3: CASSPPRLVVLFEQYF
D: .; J: TRBJ2-7; size: once; V: TRBV6-1; DNA: TGTGCCAGCACCCAAGGGGCTAGCCGACTCTACGAGCAGTACTTC; CDR3: CASTQGASRLYEQYF
D: TRBD1; J: TRBJ2-2; size: .; V: TRBV13; DNA: TGTGCCAGCAGCCCTCCCGGGACAGGGAGCACCGGGGAGCTGTTTTTT; CDR3: CASSPPGTGSTGELFF
D: .; J: TRBJ2-3; size: .; V: TRBV10-2; DNA: TGCGCCAGCAGTGAGTTTAGGGGCGCCCGAAATACAGATACGCAGTATTTT; CDR3: CASSEFRGARNTDTQYF
D: TRBD1; J: TRBJ2-3; size: .; V: TRBV6-6; DNA: TGTGCCAGCAGTCCTACAGGGGCTAGCACAGATACGCAGTATTTT; CDR3: CASSPTGASTDTQYF
D: TRBD1; J: TRBJ1-5; size: .; V: TRBV11-2; DNA: TGTGCCAGCAGCTTGGACAGGGCGGGCTACAGCAATCAGCCCCAGCATTTT; CDR3: CASSLDRAGYSNQPQHF
D: .; J: TRBJ2-1; size: .; V: TRBV9; DNA: TGTGCCAGCAGCCCGAGCGGACGGGCCTACAATGAGCAGTTCTTC; CDR3: CASSPSGRAYNEQFF
D: .; J: TRBJ1-1; size: .; V: TRBV19; DNA: TGTGCCAGTAGTAACCACATGAACACTGAAGCTTTCTTT; CDR3: CASSNHMNTEAFF
D: TRBD1; J: TRBJ2-7; size: .; V: TRBV11-2; DNA: TGTGCCAGCAGCTTGAACAGGGGTTACGAGCAGTACTTC; CDR3: CASSLNRGYEQYF